This TCR beta chain was found in a study of shared clonotypes between healthy human individuals. The table lists this clone with a count of one. Per the germline V gene, CDR1 is MDHEN and CDR2 is SYDVKM. The V and J ends lost 5 bases and 2 bases, in that order; junction bases with no gene match: 8. CDR3 length: 17 amino acids. Each replicate PCR on the sorted subsets used about 0.2 ug DNA (about 30,000 T cell genomes). TCRdb's table, derived via immunoSEQ multiplex PCR, lists solely in-frame clones and lacks some. The table records about 2.3 million clones, 85% to 95% of them present only once. The V and J genes are TRBV28 and TRBJ1-5; the match to TRBD1 covers 11 bases. The sample was naive CD4+ T cells from PBMCs. Subset indicated: CD45RA+ positively selected. This TCR came from a man aged 18 to 30 in good health. Some clones in this sample may be carry-over from other donors' samples. CDR3 coding DNA: TGTGCCAGCAGTGGAGGACAGGGGGCCTTTGGCAATCAGCCCCAGCATTTT. It translates to CASSGGQGAFGNQPQHF.